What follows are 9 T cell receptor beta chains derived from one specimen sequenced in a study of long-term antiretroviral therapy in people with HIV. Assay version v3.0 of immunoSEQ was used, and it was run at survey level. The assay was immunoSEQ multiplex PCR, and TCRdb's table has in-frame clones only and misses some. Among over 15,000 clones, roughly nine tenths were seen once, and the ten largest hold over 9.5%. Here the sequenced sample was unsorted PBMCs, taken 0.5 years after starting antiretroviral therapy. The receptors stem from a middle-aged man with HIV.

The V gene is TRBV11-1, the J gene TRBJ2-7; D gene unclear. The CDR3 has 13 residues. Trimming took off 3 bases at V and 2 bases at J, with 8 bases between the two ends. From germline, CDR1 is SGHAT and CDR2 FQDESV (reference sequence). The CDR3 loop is CASSFTGAYEQYF. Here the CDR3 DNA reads TGTGCCAGCAGCTTTACCGGAGCCTACGAGCAGTACTTC. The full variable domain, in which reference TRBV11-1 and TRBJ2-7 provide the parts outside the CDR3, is EAEVAQSPRYKITEKSQAVAFWCDPISGHATLYWYRQILGQGPELLVQFQDESVVDDSQLPKDRFSAERLKGVDSTLKIQPAELGDSAMYLCASSFTGAYEQYFGPGTRLTVT.

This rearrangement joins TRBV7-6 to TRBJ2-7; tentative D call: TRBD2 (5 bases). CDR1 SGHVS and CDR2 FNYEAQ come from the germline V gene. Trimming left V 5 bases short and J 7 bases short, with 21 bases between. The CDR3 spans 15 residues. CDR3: CASSPNRLGSGEQYF. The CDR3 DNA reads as TGTGCCAGCAGCCCAAATCGGCTAGGGTCGGGGGAGCAGTACTTC.

The CDR3 region has the DNA TGCGCCAGCAGCCAAGACCGGGACAGGGCCCAAGAAATGTCCTACGAGCAGTACTTC. Translation: CASSQDRDRAQEMSYEQYF. The chain couples TRBV4-3 to TRBJ2-7; 9 bases map to TRBD1. V gave up 0 bases and J gave up 1 base; unmatched junction bases: 13. CDR1 LGHNA and CDR2 YSLEER come from the germline V gene. The CDR3 is made up of 19 amino acids.

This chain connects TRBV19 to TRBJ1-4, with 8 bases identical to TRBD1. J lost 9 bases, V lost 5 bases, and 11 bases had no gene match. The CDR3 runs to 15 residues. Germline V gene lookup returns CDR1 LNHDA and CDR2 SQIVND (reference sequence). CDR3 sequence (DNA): TGTGCCAGTAGTGGCCCGACAGGGGAGAGTAAAAAACTGTTTTTT. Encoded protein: CASSGPTGESKKLFF.

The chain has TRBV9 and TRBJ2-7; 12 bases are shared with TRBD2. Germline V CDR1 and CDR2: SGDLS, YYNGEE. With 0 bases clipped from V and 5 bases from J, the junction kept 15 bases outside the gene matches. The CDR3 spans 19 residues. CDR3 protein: CASSVDSSGGVGSPDEQYF. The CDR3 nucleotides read TGTGCCAGCAGCGTAGACTCTAGCGGGGGGGTAGGTTCCCCCGACGAGCAGTACTTC.

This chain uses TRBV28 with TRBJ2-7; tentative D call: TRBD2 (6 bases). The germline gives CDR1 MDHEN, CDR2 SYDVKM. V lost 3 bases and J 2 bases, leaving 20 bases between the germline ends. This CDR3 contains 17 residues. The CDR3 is CASSFSYGRNPTYEQYF. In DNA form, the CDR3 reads TGTGCCAGCAGTTTTAGTTATGGGAGGAACCCAACCTACGAGCAGTACTTC.

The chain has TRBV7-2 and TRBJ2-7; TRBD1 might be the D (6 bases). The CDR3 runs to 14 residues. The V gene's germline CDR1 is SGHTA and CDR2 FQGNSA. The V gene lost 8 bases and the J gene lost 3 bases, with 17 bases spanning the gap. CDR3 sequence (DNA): TGTGCCAGCTCCATCGGGGACACTCTCTACGAGCAGTACTTC. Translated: CASSIGDTLYEQYF. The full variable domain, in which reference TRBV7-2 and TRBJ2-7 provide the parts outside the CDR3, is GAGVSQSPSNKVTEKGKDVELRCDPISGHTALYWYRQSLGQGLEFLIYFQGNSAPDKSGLPSDRFSAERTGGSVSTLTIQRTQQEDSAVYLCASSIGDTLYEQYFGPGTRLTVT.

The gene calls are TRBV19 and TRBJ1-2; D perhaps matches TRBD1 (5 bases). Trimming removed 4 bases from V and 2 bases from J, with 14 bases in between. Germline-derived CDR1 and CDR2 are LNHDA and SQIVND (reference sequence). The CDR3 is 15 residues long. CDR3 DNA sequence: TGTGCCAGTAGTACCGACGGGACTGAGAACTATGGCTACACCTTC. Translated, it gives CASSTDGTENYGYTF.

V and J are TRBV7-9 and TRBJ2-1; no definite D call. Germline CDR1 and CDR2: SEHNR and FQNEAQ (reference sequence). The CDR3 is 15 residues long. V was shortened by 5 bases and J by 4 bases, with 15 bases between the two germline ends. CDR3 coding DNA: TGTGCCAGCAGCCTAGGAAGGTTACCTTACAATGAGCAGTTCTTC. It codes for CASSLGRLPYNEQFF.